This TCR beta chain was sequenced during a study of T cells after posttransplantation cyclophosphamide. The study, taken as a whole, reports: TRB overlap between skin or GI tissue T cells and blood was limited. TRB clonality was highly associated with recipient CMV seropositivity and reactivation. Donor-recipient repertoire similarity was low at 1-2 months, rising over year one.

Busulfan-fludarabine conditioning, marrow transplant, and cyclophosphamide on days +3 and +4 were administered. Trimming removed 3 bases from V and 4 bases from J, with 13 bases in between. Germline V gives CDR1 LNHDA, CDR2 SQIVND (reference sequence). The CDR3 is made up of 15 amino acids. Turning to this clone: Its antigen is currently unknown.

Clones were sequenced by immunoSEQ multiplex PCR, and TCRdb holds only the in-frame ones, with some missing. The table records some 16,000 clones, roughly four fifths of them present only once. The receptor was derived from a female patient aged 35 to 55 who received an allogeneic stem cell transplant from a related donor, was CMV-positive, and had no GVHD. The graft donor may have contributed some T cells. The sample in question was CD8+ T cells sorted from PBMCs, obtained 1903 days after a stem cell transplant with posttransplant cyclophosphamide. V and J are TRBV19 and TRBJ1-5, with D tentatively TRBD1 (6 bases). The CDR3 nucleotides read TGTGCCAGTAGTATTAGTGGGGGCAGTAATCAGCCCCAGCATTTT. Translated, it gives CASSISGGSNQPQHF. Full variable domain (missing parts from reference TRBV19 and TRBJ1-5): DGGITQSPKYLFRKEGQNVTLSCEQNLNHDAMYWYRQDPGQGLRLIYYSQIVNDFQKGDIAEGYSVSREKKESFPLTVTSAQKNPTAFYLCASSISGGSNQPQHFGDGTRLSIL.